Below are 31 T cell receptor beta chains sequenced from a single sample in a study of shared clonotypes between healthy human individuals. Produced via immunoSEQ multiplex PCR; TCRdb's table is partial and in-frame only. The table shows approximately 1.4 million clones, with approximately 98% occurring only once. The specimen sequenced was naive CD4+ T cells sorted from blood. Noted subset: CD45RA+ positively selected. These receptors were collected from a man between 25 and 39 years old in good health.

The chain couples TRBV10-1 to TRBJ2-7, with D unresolved. Germline V gene sequence: CDR1 WNHNN, CDR2 SYGVQD (reference sequence). V gave up 0 bases and J gave up 6 bases, with 9 bases separating them. CDR3 length equals 13 residues. CDR3 nucleotide sequence: TGCGCCAGCAGTGAGTCGACTCAAGGCGAGCAGTACTTC. Translated, it gives CASSESTQGEQYF.

The genes are TRBV10-3 and TRBJ1-4, with 9 positions matching TRBD1. The germline CDR1 and CDR2 sequences are ENHRY and SYGVKD. The CDR3 is made up of 13 amino acids. J lost 7 bases, V lost 8 bases, and 5 bases had no gene match. The CDR3 DNA reads as TGTGCCATCCGGACAGGGGAGGGTGAAAAACTGTTTTTT. Translated, it gives CAIRTGEGEKLFF.

The chain joins TRBV14 to TRBJ2-1; TRBD2 agrees at 12 bases. This CDR3 has 15 amino acids. V dropped 4 bases and J dropped 5; count of bases not matched to a gene: 3. Germline V gene data show CDR1 as SGHDN and CDR2 as FVKESK. The CDR3: CASSLRLAGDNEQFF. The CDR3 nucleotides read TGTGCCAGCAGCCTAAGACTAGCGGGAGACAATGAGCAGTTCTTC.

The chain joins TRBV12-5 to TRBJ1-1; TRBD1 aligns across 7 bases. There are 14 residues in the CDR3. The J segment lost 3 bases and the V segment lost 4 bases, leaving 5 bases of the junction unmatched. Germline CDR1 and CDR2: LGHNT and FRNRAP. CDR3 nucleotides: TGTGCTAGTGGTTCAAGGGGGCCGTACACTGAAGCTTTCTTT. As protein: CASGSRGPYTEAFF.

V and J are TRBV5-4 and TRBJ2-7, with D possibly TRBD1 on 6 matching bases. The CDR3 runs to 15 residues. V gave up 3 bases and J gave up 3 bases, with 16 bases separating them. CDR1 is SGHNT, CDR2 YYREEE, per germline (reference sequence). The CDR3: CASSSSGTLLYEQYF. For the CDR3, the DNA is TGTGCCAGCAGCTCCTCCGGGACACTTCTCTACGAGCAGTACTTC. Combining the CDR3 with reference TRBV5-4 and TRBJ2-7 gives the whole variable domain ETGVTQSPTHLIKTRGQQVTLRCSSQSGHNTVSWYQQALGQGPQFIFQYYREEENGRGNFPPRFSGLQFPNYSSELNVNALELDDSALYLCASSSSGTLLYEQYFGPGTRLTVT.

This chain links TRBV5-1 with TRBJ2-2, with D tentatively TRBD2 (6 bases). Looked up from germline, CDR1 is SGHRS and CDR2 is YFSETQ. V gave up 1 base and J gave up 6 bases, with 13 bases separating them. CDR3 length: 15 amino acids. The CDR3 DNA sequence: TGCGCCAGCAGCTTGCGGGGGTTAGTGGCCGGGGAGCTGTTTTTT. Translating gives CASSLRGLVAGELFF. The full variable domain, with the rest looked up from reference TRBV5-1 and TRBJ2-2, is KAGVTQTPRYLIKTRGQQVTLSCSPISGHRSVSWYQQTPGQGLQFLFEYFSETQRNKGNFPGRFSGRQFSNSRSEMNVSTLELGDSALYLCASSLRGLVAGELFFGEGSRLTVL.

This clone was seen only once. CDR3 coding DNA: TGTGCCTGGGCAACAATCCAGGGCGGGAGGGGCACCGGGGAGCTGTTTTTT. Protein product: CAWATIQGGRGTGELFF. The chain has TRBV30 and TRBJ2-2; 9 bases align to TRBD2. V was clipped by 5 bases and J by 4 bases; unmatched bases: 14. The CDR3 loop spans 17 amino acids. Germline lookup yields CDR1 GTSNPN and CDR2 SVGIG (reference sequence).

The V and J genes are TRBV18 and TRBJ1-1, with a tentative D call TRBD1 (6 bases). The germline V and J ends were trimmed by 4 bases and 5 bases, with 14 bases remaining between them. Germline V gene data show CDR1 as KGHSH and CDR2 as LQKENI. The CDR3 contains 14 residues. The CDR3 sequence is CASSLQPGETEAFF. The CDR3, as DNA: TGTGCCAGCTCACTGCAACCAGGGGAGACTGAAGCTTTCTTT.

Notes on this clone: Other DNA sequences in the same sample also yield this CDR3. The CDR3 DNA reads TGTGCCAGCAGCCTTGAGGTCTACGAGCAGTACTTC. Translation gives CASSLEVYEQYF. The chain couples TRBV7-9 to TRBJ2-7; no reliable D call. This CDR3 region has 12 residues. Looked up from germline, CDR1 is SEHNR and CDR2 is FQNEAQ (reference sequence). Trimming stripped 5 bases from V and 3 bases from J, with 8 bases between. The entire variable domain, with the rest obtained from reference TRBV7-9 and TRBJ2-7, is as follows: DTGVSQNPRHKITKRGQNVTFRCDPISEHNRLYWYRQTLGQGPEFLTYFQNEAQLEKSRLLSDRFSAERPKGSFSTLEIQRTEQGDSAMYLCASSLEVYEQYFGPGTRLTVT.

The CDR3 nucleotides are TGTGCCAGCAGCCCCGGACTAGCGGGAGAGGGGGAGACCCAGTACTTC. Translation gives CASSPGLAGEGETQYF. This chain links TRBV28 with TRBJ2-5; 13 bases line up with TRBD2. From germline, CDR1 is MDHEN and CDR2 SYDVKM. The trim removed 6 bases at V and 5 bases at J, leaving 9 bases unmatched. CDR3 size: 16 residues.

Regarding this clone: The identical CDR3 is also encoded by other nucleotide sequences in the sample. The V call is TRBV5-1, the J call TRBJ2-1; D gene ambiguous. The CDR3 totals 15 residues. V was cut by 0 bases and J by 2 bases, with 9 bases left in between. Germline V CDR1 and CDR2: SGHRS, YFSETQ. The chain's CDR3 is CASSLVSGTYNEQFF. DNA for the CDR3: TGCGCCAGCAGCTTGGTGTCAGGTACCTACAATGAGCAGTTCTTC.

This sequence joins TRBV30 and TRBJ2-2, with TRBD1 matching over 7 bases. CDR1 GTSNPN and CDR2 SVGIG come from the germline V gene (reference sequence). CDR3 size: 16 residues. J was trimmed by 2 bases and V by 1 base; bases with no gene match: 7. The CDR3 coding sequence is TGTGCCTGGAGTGCCCCGGGACAGCTAAACACCGGGGAGCTGTTTTTT. Amino acids: CAWSAPGQLNTGELFF. Supplemented by reference TRBV30 and TRBJ2-2, the full variable domain reads SQTIHQWPATLVQPVGSPLSLECTVEGTSNPNLYWYRQAAGRGLQLLFYSVGIGQISSEVPQNLSASRPQDRQFILSSKKLLLSDSGFYLCAWSAPGQLNTGELFFGEGSRLTVL.

The chain couples TRBV5-1 to TRBJ2-1; no firm D call. V was cut by 6 bases and J by 6 bases, with 19 bases left in between. The CDR3 is 15 amino acids. Per the germline V gene, CDR1 is SGHRS and CDR2 is YFSETQ. As DNA, the CDR3 is TGCGCCAGCACCATAGGAGACGCAGAAGGCAATGAGCAGTTCTTC. Encoded protein: CASTIGDAEGNEQFF.

A word on this clone: At the DNA level, this CDR3 is encoded by other sequences in the same sample as well. The chain links TRBV5-1 to TRBJ2-1, with D unclear. The germline V and J ends were trimmed by 0 bases and 4 bases, with 8 bases remaining between them. CDR1 is SGHRS, CDR2 YFSETQ, per germline. The CDR3 spans 14 residues. The CDR3 reads CASSLEPSYNEQFF. DNA for the CDR3: TGCGCCAGCAGCTTGGAACCCTCGTACAATGAGCAGTTCTTC. The whole variable domain, filled in from reference TRBV5-1 and TRBJ2-1, reads KAGVTQTPRYLIKTRGQQVTLSCSPISGHRSVSWYQQTPGQGLQFLFEYFSETQRNKGNFPGRFSGRQFSNSRSEMNVSTLELGDSALYLCASSLEPSYNEQFFGPGTRLTVL.

This chain connects TRBV11-3 to TRBJ2-7; D gene uncertain. The CDR3 is 12 amino acids. Germline CDR1 reads SGHNT; CDR2 reads YENEEA. Trimming pared 5 bases from V and 3 bases from J, leaving 8 bases between. The CDR3 region has the DNA TGTGCCAGCAGCACCCGAGACTACGAGCAGTACTTC. Translating gives CASSTRDYEQYF.

V and J are TRBV6-1 and TRBJ2-7; the match to TRBD1 covers 8 bases. The germline CDR1 and CDR2 sequences are MNHNS and SASEGT. V trimming: 6 bases; J trimming: 3 bases; junction bases outside the gene matches: 7. There are 14 residues in the CDR3. The CDR3 reads CASSRGQVVYEQYF. The CDR3 DNA is TGTGCCAGCAGCCGGGGACAGGTGGTCTACGAGCAGTACTTC.

In nucleotides, the CDR3 is TGCAGCGTTGATGGGGTTACTTTGGGGCGATATCGCACAGATACGCAGTATTTT. Protein: CSVDGVTLGRYRTDTQYF. J is TRBJ2-3 and V is TRBV29-1; weak D call: TRBD1 (5 bases). CDR1 and CDR2 from the germline V gene are SQVTM and ANQGSEA. V lost 3 bases and J lost 1, with 23 bases in between. The CDR3 sequence is 18 residues long.

The chain couples TRBV5-1 to TRBJ1-2; D call uncertain. The CDR3 has 16 amino acids. V was cut by 0 bases and J by 6 bases, with 18 bases left in between. From germline, CDR1 is SGHRS and CDR2 YFSETQ. The DNA of the CDR3 is TGCGCCAGCAGCTTGGATTCCTTGCGCCAGTCCGATGGCTACACCTTC. This gives the protein CASSLDSLRQSDGYTF.

The rearrangement uses TRBV6-4 and TRBJ2-2; 7 bases are a match to TRBD1. The junction had 2 bases not matched to a gene; V was cut back by 0 bases and J by 7 bases. The CDR3 contains 14 residues. CDR1 MRHNA and CDR2 SNTAGT come from the germline V gene. As DNA, the CDR3 is TGTGCCAGCAGTGACTCACAGGGGCTCGGGGAGCTGTTTTTT. As protein: CASSDSQGLGELFF.

This clone has only one observation. J is TRBJ2-1 and V is TRBV11-3; D is perhaps TRBD2 (6 bases). CDR1 and CDR2 from the germline V gene are SGHNT and YENEEA. The CDR3 loop spans 15 amino acids. Deletions cut 5 bases from V and 6 bases from J, with 17 bases between. CDR3 region: CASSKTGTVSNEQFF. The CDR3 coding sequence is TGTGCCAGCAGCAAAACCGGGACTGTATCCAATGAGCAGTTCTTC.

This clone occurred once. The chain uses TRBV19 and TRBJ1-5; the match to TRBD1 covers 10 bases. Germline CDR1 and CDR2: LNHDA and SQIVND (reference sequence). The CDR3 extends over 19 amino acids. With V trimmed by 5 bases and J by 7 bases, 20 bases remained unmatched. CDR3: CASSPKTPGQGTLGQPQHF. CDR3 bases: TGTGCCAGTAGTCCGAAAACCCCGGGACAGGGGACCCTCGGACAGCCCCAGCATTTT.

The rearrangement links TRBV11-2 to TRBJ2-3; TRBD1 aligns across 10 bases. Germline-derived CDR1 and CDR2 are SGHAT and FQNNGV. The J segment lost 4 bases and the V segment lost 6 bases, leaving 4 bases of the junction unmatched. CDR3 length equals 14 residues. The CDR3 region has the DNA TGTGCCAGCAGAAGGACAGGGGGGGCAGATACGCAGTATTTT. This encodes CASRRTGGADTQYF.

The CDR3 DNA reads as TGCACCAGCAGAACAGGCCTAGCCCCACGGTACGAGCAGTACTTC. Translated: CTSRTGLAPRYEQYF. The rearrangement uses TRBV1 and TRBJ2-7. TRBV1 is marked as a pseudogene. The CDR3 is made up of 15 amino acids.

The chain links TRBV2 to TRBJ1-5; no clear D. Germline assignment: CDR1 SNHLY and CDR2 FYNNEI. V shed 2 bases and J shed 6 bases, with 11 bases lying between them. This CDR3 region has 14 residues. The CDR3 bases are TGTGCCAGCAGTGAAATTGGGTGGGCTCAGCCCCAGCATTTT. Amino acid sequence: CASSEIGWAQPQHF.

This chain links TRBV7-9 with TRBJ2-7, with 8 bases fitting TRBD2. This CDR3 has 14 amino acids. Trimming removed 7 bases from V and 0 bases from J; junction bases left unmatched: 5. Germline CDR1 reads SEHNR; CDR2 reads FQNEAQ (reference sequence). The CDR3 loop is CASTRGGISYEQYF. CDR3 nucleotides: TGTGCCAGCACCCGGGGGGGGATCTCCTACGAGCAGTACTTC.

This chain uses TRBV28 with TRBJ1-5; 9 bases map to TRBD1. J was trimmed by 4 bases and V by 7 bases; bases with no gene match: 11. The CDR3 sequence is 16 residues long. Germline V gives CDR1 MDHEN, CDR2 SYDVKM. In DNA, the CDR3 is TGTGCCAGCAACCCCCCACAGGGGGCGATGAATCAGCCCCAGCATTTT. Residues: CASNPPQGAMNQPQHF.

The rearrangement uses TRBV15 and TRBJ1-4; a weak D match, TRBD1 (6 bases). This CDR3 has 15 residues. Germline CDR1 is LNHNV and CDR2 is YYDKDF (reference sequence). Trimming removed 3 bases at V and 5 bases at J, with 13 bases between. CDR3 region: CATSSKGGRNEKLFF. DNA of the CDR3: TGTGCCACCAGCAGCAAGGGGGGTAGGAATGAAAAACTGTTTTTT.

The chain has TRBV7-2 and TRBJ2-1; D is uncertain. With 5 bases removed from V and 7 bases from J, the gap between germline ends came to 15 bases. CDR1 is SGHTA, CDR2 FQGNSA, per germline. CDR3 length equals 14 residues. The CDR3 loop reads CASSISALHNEQFF. The CDR3 region has the DNA TGTGCCAGCAGCATTAGTGCCCTACATAATGAGCAGTTCTTC.

The chain links TRBV19 to TRBJ2-1, with TRBD2 matching 7 bases. The CDR3 extends over 15 amino acids. From germline, CDR1 is LNHDA and CDR2 SQIVND (reference sequence). V trimming: 3 bases; J trimming: 6 bases; junction bases outside the gene matches: 8. Here the CDR3 reads CASSILAGDGNEQFF. CDR3 sequence (DNA): TGTGCCAGTAGTATCCTGGCGGGAGACGGCAATGAGCAGTTCTTC.

The chain has TRBV29-1 and TRBJ2-2, with TRBD2 matching over 11 bases. V lost 7 bases to trimming and J lost 4 bases; unmatched junction nucleotides: 8. Germline CDR1 reads SQVTM; CDR2 reads ANQGSEA. This CDR3 has 15 amino acids. The CDR3 bases are TGCAGCGCCGGGTTTAGCGGGAGGGGCACCGGGGAGCTGTTTTTT. Amino acids: CSAGFSGRGTGELFF.

In its sample, this clone was seen once. This rearrangement joins TRBV28 to TRBJ1-2; possibly TRBD1 for D (5 bases). Trimming left V 6 bases short and J 1 base short, with 12 bases between. The CDR3 extends over 14 amino acids. Germline loops: CDR1 MDHEN, CDR2 SYDVKM. For the CDR3, the DNA is TGTGCCAGCAGACTACAGGCCCTTAACTATGGCTACACCTTC. This encodes CASRLQALNYGYTF.